The 8 T cell receptor beta chains reported below all come from one sample, sequenced in a study of cytomegalovirus exposure and HLA in healthy donors. Clones were sequenced by immunoSEQ multiplex PCR, and TCRdb holds only the in-frame ones, with some missing. The sample has about 82,000 clones, 90% to 95% seen once; the top ten hold 0.55% to 0.75%. The sample was PBMCs. These receptors were taken from a man between 18 and 35 years old in good health and CMV-seronegative.

The chain uses TRBV13 and TRBJ1-3; 7 bases fit TRBD1. V lost 3 bases and J lost 0; bases outside the gene matches: 5. The CDR3 has 16 amino acids. Per the germline V gene, CDR1 is PRHDT and CDR2 is FYEKMQ (reference sequence). Here the CDR3 reads CASSFGGQSSGNTIYF. Here the CDR3 DNA reads TGTGCCAGCAGCTTCGGGGGACAGAGCTCTGGAAACACCATATATTTT. Using reference TRBV13 and TRBJ1-3 for the parts outside the CDR3, the full variable domain is AAGVIQSPRHLIKEKRETATLKCYPIPRHDTVYWYQQGPGQDPQFLISFYEKMQSDKGSIPDRFSAQQFSDYHSELNMSSLELGDSALYFCASSFGGQSSGNTIYFGEGSWLTVV.

The V and J genes are TRBV25-1 and TRBJ1-4; maybe TRBD1 (6 bases). The CDR3 totals 14 residues. Germline V gene data show CDR1 as MGHDK and CDR2 as SYGVNS. V lost 4 bases, J lost 6 bases, and 12 bases lay in between. For the CDR3, the DNA is TGTGCCAGCAGTGCACAGGGAAGAGATGAAAAACTGTTTTTT. Protein: CASSAQGRDEKLFF.

In its sample, this clone was seen once. V and J are TRBV6-5 and TRBJ1-1; 7 nucleotides align to TRBD1. The junction had 5 bases not matched to a gene; V was cut back by 7 bases and J by 0 bases. Germline V CDR1 and CDR2: MNHEY, SVGAGI. The CDR3 covers 14 residues. For the CDR3, the DNA is TGTGCCAGCACCCGACAGGGCTTGAACACTGAAGCTTTCTTT. This codes for CASTRQGLNTEAFF.

The chain couples TRBV7-2 to TRBJ2-7; D ambiguous. CDR3 length: 12 amino acids. V lost 4 bases and J lost 3, with 7 bases in between. Germline lookup yields CDR1 SGHTA and CDR2 FQGNSA. CDR3 nucleotides: TGTGCCAGCAGCTCCCCAGGCTACGAGCAGTACTTC. Translation: CASSSPGYEQYF.

This chain connects TRBV5-8 to TRBJ2-1; the match to TRBD1 covers 8 bases. Trimming removed 2 bases from V and 1 base from J; junction bases left unmatched: 2. This CDR3 region has 15 residues. CDR1 and CDR2 (germline): SGHTS, YDEGEE. The CDR3 coding sequence is TGTGCCAGCAGCTTCGACAGGGGATCCTACAATGAGCAGTTCTTC. It specifies CASSFDRGSYNEQFF.

The chain combines TRBV7-8 with TRBJ2-7; weak D call: TRBD2 (6 bases). This CDR3 region has 17 residues. The germline V gene encodes CDR1 SGHVS and CDR2 FQNEAQ. Trimming shortened V by 5 bases and J by 0 bases, and 20 bases separated the two germline ends. In DNA, the CDR3 is TGTGCCAGCAGCCCGCCACGTCTAGCGTCTAGCTCCTACGAGCAGTACTTC. Translation: CASSPPRLASSSYEQYF. Filled out from reference TRBV7-8 and TRBJ2-7, the complete variable domain reads GAGVSQSPRYKVAKRGQDVALRCDPISGHVSLFWYQQALGQGPEFLTYFQNEAQLDKSGLPSDRFFAERPEGSVSTLKIQRTQQEDSAVYLCASSPPRLASSSYEQYFGPGTRLTVT.

V is TRBV7-9 and J is TRBJ2-7; 8 bases fit TRBD1. The CDR3 spans 15 residues. Germline V gene data show CDR1 as SEHNR and CDR2 as FQNEAQ (reference sequence). The V segment lost 5 bases and the J segment 1 base; nucleotides outside the gene matches: 7. The CDR3 DNA reads TGTGCCAGCAGCAAGGGACAGGCCATGTCCTACGAGCAGTACTTC. Protein product: CASSKGQAMSYEQYF.

The rearrangement links TRBV18 to TRBJ2-7; TRBD1 is a possible D gene (6 bases). This CDR3 is 12 amino acids long. Germline CDR1 is KGHSH and CDR2 is LQKENI. V was cut by 6 bases and J by 10 bases, with 16 bases left in between. This CDR3 is CASSPDSLSQYF. The CDR3 nucleotides read TGTGCCAGCTCCCCGGACAGTCTCTCTCAGTACTTC.